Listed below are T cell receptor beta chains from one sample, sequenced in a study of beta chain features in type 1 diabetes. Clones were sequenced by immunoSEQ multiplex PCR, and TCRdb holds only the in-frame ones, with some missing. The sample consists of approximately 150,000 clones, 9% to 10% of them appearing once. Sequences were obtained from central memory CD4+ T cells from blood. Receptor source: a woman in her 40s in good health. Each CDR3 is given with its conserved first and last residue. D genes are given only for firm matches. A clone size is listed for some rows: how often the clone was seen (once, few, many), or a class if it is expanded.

CDR3aa: CASIDEGLPNRGNTDTQYF
CDR3nt: TGTGCCAGCATCGATGAGGGACTCCCTAACCGGGGGAACACAGATACGCAGTATTTT
d_gene: NA
abundance: few
v_gene: TRBV7-9
j_gene: TRBJ2-3

CDR3aa: CASRFRGNTGELFF
CDR3nt: TGTGCCAGCAGATTCCGGGGGAACACCGGGGAGCTGTTTTTT
d_gene: NA
abundance: few
v_gene: TRBV5-6
j_gene: TRBJ2-2

CDR3aa: CASSLGADLRVEKLFF
CDR3nt: TGTGCCAGCAGCTTAGGGGCAGACCTCCGAGTTGAAAAACTGTTTTTT
d_gene: NA
abundance: NA
v_gene: TRBV7-6
j_gene: TRBJ1-4

CDR3aa: CASSLDFETQYF
CDR3nt: TGCGCCAGCAGCTTGGACTTCGAGACCCAGTACTTC
d_gene: NA
abundance: NA
v_gene: TRBV5-1
j_gene: TRBJ2-5

CDR3aa: CASSLLRDSGTDTQYF
CDR3nt: TGCGCCAGCAGCTTGTTGCGAGATTCGGGCACAGATACGCAGTATTTT
d_gene: NA
abundance: few
v_gene: TRBV5-1
j_gene: TRBJ2-3

CDR3aa: CAILGRRYNEQFF
CDR3nt: TGTGCCATACTAGGCAGGAGATACAATGAGCAGTTCTTC
d_gene: NA
abundance: many
v_gene: TRBV5-4
j_gene: TRBJ2-1

CDR3aa: CASSVKGLAGGEQFF
CDR3nt: TGTGCCAGCAGCGTGAAGGGACTAGCGGGGGGGGAGCAGTTCTTC
d_gene: TRBD2
abundance: NA
v_gene: TRBV7-2
j_gene: TRBJ2-1

CDR3aa: CASNGRVKAFF
CDR3nt: TGTGCCAGCAATGGGCGGGTGAAAGCTTTCTTT
d_gene: NA
abundance: few
v_gene: TRBV28
j_gene: TRBJ1-1

CDR3aa: CASSFGTSGNTDTQYF
CDR3nt: TGCGCCAGCAGCTTTGGGACTAGCGGAAACACAGATACGCAGTATTTT
d_gene: TRBD2
abundance: NA
v_gene: TRBV5-1
j_gene: TRBJ2-3

CDR3aa: CSVDDRTEAFF
CDR3nt: TGCAGCGTAGATGACAGGACTGAAGCTTTCTTT
d_gene: NA
abundance: NA
v_gene: TRBV29-1
j_gene: TRBJ1-1

CDR3aa: CASVYSGGLRETQYF
CDR3nt: TGTGCCAGCGTCTATAGCGGGGGGTTGAGGGAGACCCAGTACTTC
d_gene: TRBD2
abundance: few
v_gene: TRBV7-6
j_gene: TRBJ2-5

CDR3aa: CASGLVLRGWYNEQFF
CDR3nt: TGTGCTAGTGGTTTGGTACTCAGGGGATGGTACAATGAGCAGTTCTTC
d_gene: NA
abundance: NA
v_gene: TRBV12-5
j_gene: TRBJ2-1

CDR3aa: CASTVTDTQYF
CDR3nt: TGTGCCAGCACCGTGACAGATACGCAGTATTTT
d_gene: NA
abundance: few
v_gene: TRBV5-5
j_gene: TRBJ2-3

CDR3aa: CASSLERTSGGLRGETQYF
CDR3nt: TGCGCCAGCAGCTTGGAAAGGACTAGCGGGGGCCTGCGTGGGGAGACCCAGTACTTC
d_gene: TRBD2
abundance: NA
v_gene: TRBV5-1
j_gene: TRBJ2-5

CDR3aa: CASSPGLLREQYF
CDR3nt: TGTGCCAGCAGCCCGGGACTACTACGGGAGCAGTACTTC
d_gene: TRBD2
abundance: NA
v_gene: TRBV7-9
j_gene: TRBJ2-7